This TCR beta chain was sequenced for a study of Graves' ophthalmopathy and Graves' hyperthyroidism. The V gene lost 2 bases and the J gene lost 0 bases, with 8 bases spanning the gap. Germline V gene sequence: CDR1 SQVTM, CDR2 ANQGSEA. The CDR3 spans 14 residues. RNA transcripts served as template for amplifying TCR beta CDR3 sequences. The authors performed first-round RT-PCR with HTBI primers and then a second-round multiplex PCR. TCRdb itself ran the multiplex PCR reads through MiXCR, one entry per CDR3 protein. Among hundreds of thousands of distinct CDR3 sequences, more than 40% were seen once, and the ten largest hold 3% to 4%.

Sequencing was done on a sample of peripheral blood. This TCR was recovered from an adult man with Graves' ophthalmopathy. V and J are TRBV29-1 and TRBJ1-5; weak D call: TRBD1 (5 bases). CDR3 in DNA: TGCAGCGTTGAATCTGGGACTAGCAATCAGCCCCAGCATTTT. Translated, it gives CSVESGTSNQPQHF.